The source of this TCR beta chain is a study of lung T cells in sarcoidosis with Löfgren's syndrome. TCRdb ran MiXCR on the reads and lists one entry per CDR3 protein. The data hold some 3,700 distinct CDR3 sequences, with around 20% observed a single time. This clonotype is judged medium-sized. This CDR3 comprises 15 residues. Between the trimmed V and J ends, which lost 0 bases and 2 bases, there was a span of 5 bases. This chain joins TRBV12-3 or TRBV12-4 and TRBJ2-6; D is ambiguous. The sequencing sample was made of CD4+ T cells from bronchoalveolar lavage. This receptor was identified in a human donor with sarcoidosis (Löfgren's syndrome or another form), or a control subject (not recorded which). The CDR3 DNA sequence: TGTGCCAGCAGTTTAGCGGGTGCTGGGGCCAACGTCCTGACTTTC. Its protein product is CASSLAGAGANVLTF.